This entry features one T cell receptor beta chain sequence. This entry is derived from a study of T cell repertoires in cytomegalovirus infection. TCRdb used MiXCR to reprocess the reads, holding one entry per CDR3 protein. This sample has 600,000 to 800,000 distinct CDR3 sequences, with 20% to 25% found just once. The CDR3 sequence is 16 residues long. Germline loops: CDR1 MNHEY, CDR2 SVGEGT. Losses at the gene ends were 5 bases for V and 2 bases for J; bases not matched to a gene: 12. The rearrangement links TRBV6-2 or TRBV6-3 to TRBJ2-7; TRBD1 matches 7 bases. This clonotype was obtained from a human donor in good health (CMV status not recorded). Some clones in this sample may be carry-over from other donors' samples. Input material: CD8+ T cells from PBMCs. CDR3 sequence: CASSRPQPGTAYEQYF. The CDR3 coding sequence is TGTGCCAGCAGTCGACCTCAACCCGGGACAGCCTACGAGCAGTACTTC.